Below are 31 T cell receptor beta chains sequenced from a single sample in a study of a mutant IDH1 vaccine in newly diagnosed glioma. Their antigen targets remain unknown. This table comes from immunoSEQ multiplex PCR, and its TCRdb copy is limited to in-frame clones, with some not included. The sample gives approximately 24,000 clones, 60% to 80% of which show up once; almost 9.5% is in the top ten. Described time point: week 5, during vaccination. Doses consisted of 300 ug of mutant IDH1 20-mer peptide each, paired with topical imiquimod. The sample here was PBMCs, taken from a glioma patient whose treatment included an IDH1 peptide vaccine. The receptors stem from a man aged 35-49 years with glioma.

As regards this clone: The germline gene is not matched at one end of the junction; a read error may be the cause. The V call is TRBV25-1, the J call TRBJ2-3, with D tentatively TRBD2 (6 bases). This CDR3 contains 17 residues. Germline V gene data show CDR1 as MGHDK and CDR2 as SYGVNS. CDR3 loop: CASSEYGGAQGADTRYF. The CDR3 nucleotides read TGTGCCAGCAGTGAATATGGAGGGGCCCAGGGCGCCGATACGCGGTATTTT. Full variable domain (outside the CDR3, taken from reference TRBV25-1 and TRBJ2-3): EADIYQTPRYLVIGTGKKITLECSQTMGHDKMYWYQQDPGMELHLIHYSYGVNSTEKGDLSSESTVSRIRTEHFPLTLESARPSHTSQYLCASSEYGGAQGADTRYFGPGTRLTVL.

The V call is TRBV6-1, the J call TRBJ2-2; 8 positions match TRBD2. Germline-derived CDR1 and CDR2 are MNHNS and SASEGT. This CDR3 contains 16 residues. Unmatched junction bases numbered 8, after V lost 1 base and J lost 7 bases. The CDR3 DNA reads as TGTGCCAGCAGTGAAGTGTGGGGGACTAGTAACGGGGAGCTGTTTTTT. It is translated as CASSEVWGTSNGELFF.

The rearrangement links TRBV10-3 to TRBJ1-1; possible D gene TRBD1, 6 bases. The germline V gene has CDR1 ENHRY and CDR2 SYGVKD. V lost 1 base and J 4 bases, leaving 16 bases between the germline ends. CDR3 length equals 16 residues. The CDR3, as DNA: TGTGCCATCAGTGAGTACCAACAGGGCTTAGGCACTGAAGCTTTCTTT. Translating it yields CAISEYQQGLGTEAFF.

V is TRBV6-6 and J is TRBJ1-2; no reliable D call. Germline V gene sequence: CDR1 MNHNY, CDR2 SVGAGI (reference sequence). This CDR3 comprises 11 residues. Trimming stripped 5 bases from V and 9 bases from J, with 10 bases between. CDR3 amino acids: CASSQGGSYTF. The DNA of the CDR3 is TGTGCCAGCAGTCAAGGCGGGAGCTACACCTTC.

V and J are TRBV5-5 and TRBJ2-3; D is perhaps TRBD2 (6 bases). V was clipped by 1 base and J by 1 base, with 10 bases between them. The CDR3 covers 15 residues. The germline gives CDR1 SGHKS, CDR2 YYEKEE (reference sequence). The CDR3 DNA reads TGTGCCAGCAGCTTGCTGGCTAGCGGCACAGATACGCAGTATTTT. It encodes CASSLLASGTDTQYF.

The chain is built from TRBV14 and TRBJ1-4, with 11 bases identical to TRBD1. Germline V gene data show CDR1 as SGHDN and CDR2 as FVKESK. CDR3 size: 16 residues. Trimming cost V 4 bases and J 6 bases; bases outside gene matches: 7. The CDR3 DNA follows: TGTGCCAGCAGCCGCCTCGGACAGGGGGCGGATGAAAAACTGTTTTTT. It encodes CASSRLGQGADEKLFF.

This chain connects TRBV7-8 to TRBJ2-7, with D perhaps matching TRBD1 (6 bases). Trimming took off 5 bases at V and 6 bases at J, with 20 bases between the two ends. The germline V gene has CDR1 SGHVS and CDR2 FQNEAQ. This CDR3 is built from 15 residues. The CDR3 sequence: CASSTQIQGTGEQYF. For the CDR3, the DNA is TGTGCCAGCAGCACCCAAATACAGGGTACTGGCGAGCAGTACTTC. Full variable domain (outside the CDR3, taken from reference TRBV7-8 and TRBJ2-7): GAGVSQSPRYKVAKRGQDVALRCDPISGHVSLFWYQQALGQGPEFLTYFQNEAQLDKSGLPSDRFFAERPEGSVSTLKIQRTQQEDSAVYLCASSTQIQGTGEQYFGPGTRLTVT.

The genes are TRBV11-2 and TRBJ2-5; D remains ambiguous. Trimming shortened V by 1 base and J by 0 bases, and 9 bases separated the two germline ends. Per the germline V gene, CDR1 is SGHAT and CDR2 is FQNNGV. The CDR3 runs 15 residues. CDR3 DNA sequence: TGTGCCAGCAGCTTAGTTTACGAGTACCAAGAGACCCAGTACTTC. This codes for CASSLVYEYQETQYF.

This chain uses TRBV18 with TRBJ1-6; TRBD1 matches 7 bases. Germline assignment: CDR1 KGHSH and CDR2 LQKENI. V lost 3 bases, J lost 0 bases, and 2 bases stayed unmatched. The CDR3 has 16 amino acids. The CDR3 bases are TGTGCCAGCTCACCCAGACAGGGCTCCTATAATTCACCCCTCCACTTT. Translated, it gives CASSPRQGSYNSPLHF.

The chain combines TRBV6-6 with TRBJ2-5; D not certain. Germline assignment: CDR1 MNHNY and CDR2 SVGAGI (reference sequence). The CDR3 has 16 amino acids. V was cut by 6 bases and J by 2 bases, with 19 bases left in between. The CDR3 sequence is CASRPGLNMGQETQYF. Here the CDR3 DNA reads TGTGCCAGCAGACCGGGCCTCAATATGGGACAAGAGACCCAGTACTTC.

The chain is built from TRBV10-2 and TRBJ1-3, with D unclear. V lost 4 bases and J 0 bases, leaving 10 bases between the germline ends. Germline V gives CDR1 WSHSY, CDR2 SAAADI. The length of the CDR3 is 15 residues. CDR3 nucleotide sequence: TGCGCCAGCAGTGGAGCGGGAACCTCTGGAAACACCATATATTTT. This encodes CASSGAGTSGNTIYF.

Only one count was recorded for this clone. V gene TRBV19 combines with J gene TRBJ1-3; a weak D match, TRBD1 (5 bases). Trimming cost V 5 bases and J 1 base, with 12 bases left between them. The length of the CDR3 is 15 residues. Germline V gene data show CDR1 as LNHDA and CDR2 as SQIVND (reference sequence). The CDR3 sequence is CASSWDANSGNTIYF. The CDR3 bases are TGTGCCAGTAGTTGGGACGCTAATTCTGGAAACACCATATATTTT.

The chain carries TRBV2 and TRBJ2-7, with D unresolved. CDR3 length: 13 amino acids. Per germline, CDR1 SNHLY and CDR2 FYNNEI. The V end was cut by 9 bases, the J end by 0 bases, with 12 bases between. CDR3 protein: CASLVASSYEQYF. In DNA form, the CDR3 reads TGTGCCAGTTTGGTCGCGAGCTCCTACGAGCAGTACTTC.

This clone was detected a few times. The CDR3 loop is CASSTPGFAEAFF. DNA of the CDR3: TGTGCCAGCAGCACTCCAGGATTCGCTGAAGCTTTCTTT. V usage is TRBV27 and J usage is TRBJ1-1; D not resolved. From germline, CDR1 is MNHEY and CDR2 SMNVEV (reference sequence). The CDR3 is 13 residues long. The V gene lost 6 bases and the J gene lost 6 bases, with 14 bases spanning the gap.

V usage is TRBV27 and J usage is TRBJ2-7; the D gene is possibly TRBD2 (5 bases). The germline CDR1 and CDR2 sequences are MNHEY and SMNVEV (reference sequence). With 6 bases removed from V and 0 bases from J, the gap between germline ends came to 15 bases. This CDR3 contains 15 residues. CDR3 in DNA: TGTGCCAGCAGCCCAAACCTCCGGGGCTCCTACGAGCAGTACTTC. Protein product: CASSPNLRGSYEQYF.

This chain connects TRBV9 to TRBJ2-1; 9 bases are shared with TRBD2. The germline gives CDR1 SGDLS, CDR2 YYNGEE. Trimming took 0 bases from V and 4 from J; bases not matched to a gene: 2. The CDR3 is 15 residues long. The DNA for the CDR3 is TGTGCCAGCAGCGTAGTAGCGGGAGATTACAATGAGCAGTTCTTC. It encodes CASSVVAGDYNEQFF.

The chain uses TRBV9 and TRBJ2-2; unclear D gene. Trimming took 0 bases from V and 6 from J, leaving 6 bases between them. The CDR3 is made up of 13 amino acids. The germline gives CDR1 SGDLS, CDR2 YYNGEE. In DNA, the CDR3 is TGTGCCAGCAGCGTAGATCTGTCCGGGGAGCTGTTTTTT. Translating gives CASSVDLSGELFF. Full variable domain (outside the CDR3, taken from reference TRBV9 and TRBJ2-2): DSGVTQTPKHLITATGQRVTLRCSPRSGDLSVYWYQQSLDQGLQFLIQYYNGEERAKGNILERFSAQQFPDLHSELNLSSLELGDSALYFCASSVDLSGELFFGEGSRLTVL.

V usage is TRBV19 and J usage is TRBJ1-3; no clear D gene. V shed 6 bases and J shed 5 bases, with 20 bases lying between them. This CDR3 comprises 16 residues. The V gene's germline CDR1 is LNHDA and CDR2 SQIVND (reference sequence). The CDR3 DNA is TGTGCCAGTAGAGGGCCAAGGGCCGATCGCCGAAACACCATATATTTT. Residues: CASRGPRADRRNTIYF.

The chain recombines TRBV11-3 with TRBJ2-2, with 7 bases fitting TRBD2. The CDR3 runs to 16 residues. V gave up 5 bases and J gave up 0 bases; unmatched junction bases: 6. Germline V gene data show CDR1 as SGHNT and CDR2 as YENEEA. CDR3 nucleotide sequence: TGTGCCAGCAGCGGCAGACTAGCTTCGAACACCGGGGAGCTGTTTTTT. It specifies CASSGRLASNTGELFF.

CDR3 nucleotide sequence: TGTGCTAGTGGTTTGGTAATAAGGGTAATAGCGGGAGAGAGCTCCTACAATGAGCAGTTCTTC. Translated, it gives CASGLVIRVIAGESSYNEQFF. The genes are TRBV12-5 and TRBJ2-1; 9 nucleotides agree with TRBD2. The CDR3 has 21 amino acids. The V and J ends lost 0 bases and 0 bases, in that order; junction bases with no gene match: 15. Looked up from germline, CDR1 is LGHNT and CDR2 is FRNRAP.

CDR3: CASSGRGQGQPQHF. The CDR3 nucleotides read TGTGCCAGCTCTGGGAGGGGGCAGGGTCAGCCCCAGCATTTT. J is TRBJ1-5 and V is TRBV19; 7 bases map to TRBD1. This CDR3 is built from 14 residues. Germline loops: CDR1 LNHDA, CDR2 SQIVND (reference sequence). V lost 9 bases, J lost 6 bases, and 11 bases stayed unmatched.

The chain is built from TRBV21-1 and TRBJ1-2; the table's D call of TRBD1 was not tested on the DNA. TRBV21-1 is given as a pseudogene. The CDR3 extends over 10 amino acids. The DNA for the CDR3 is TGTGCCAGCAGCAAGAATGGGGGCCCCTTC. This sequence encodes CASSKNGGPF.

This chain connects TRBV28 to TRBJ1-1; 9 bases align to TRBD1. The CDR3 length is 12 residues. Germline V gives CDR1 MDHEN, CDR2 SYDVKM. With 6 bases clipped from V and 5 bases from J, the junction kept 1 base outside the gene matches. The CDR3 nucleotides read TGTGCCAGCAGGACAGGGGGGACTGAAGCTTTCTTT. Protein sequence: CASRTGGTEAFF.

The gene calls are TRBV19 and TRBJ1-1, with D unresolved. There are 13 residues in the CDR3. Germline loops: CDR1 LNHDA, CDR2 SQIVND (reference sequence). The V end was cut by 4 bases, the J end by 1 base, with 7 bases between. For the CDR3, the DNA is TGTGCCAGTAGTAGCTACACGAACACTGAAGCTTTCTTT. Translating it yields CASSSYTNTEAFF.

The sample holds a few counts of this clone. This sequence joins TRBV5-1 and TRBJ1-1, with a weak D call TRBD1 (6 bases). The germline V gene has CDR1 SGHRS and CDR2 YFSETQ. The V end lost 5 bases, the J end lost 1 base, and 18 bases lay between the germline ends. The CDR3 contains 16 residues. In DNA, the CDR3 is TGCGCCAGCAGAGTAGGGACATACTCGAAGAACACTGAAGCTTTCTTT. Protein sequence: CASRVGTYSKNTEAFF.

This rearrangement joins TRBV11-3 to TRBJ2-2; D possibly matches TRBD1 or TRBD2 (6 bases each). The CDR3 contains 16 residues. V lost 5 bases to trimming and J lost 0 bases, with 13 bases between them. Germline V CDR1 and CDR2: SGHNT, YENEEA. The CDR3 nucleotides are TGTGCCAGCAGCCAGTGGGGGGCCGCGAACACCGGGGAGCTGTTTTTT. This codes for CASSQWGAANTGELFF.

The V call is TRBV4-1, the J call TRBJ1-5; no clear D gene. The ends were cut back, 1 base at V and 6 bases at J, with 13 bases in the middle. Germline loops: CDR1 MGHRA, CDR2 YSYEKL. CDR3 size: 15 residues. The CDR3 here is CASSQGPGRAQPQHF. CDR3 nucleotide sequence: TGCGCCAGCAGCCAAGGTCCGGGTAGGGCTCAGCCCCAGCATTTT.

This sequence joins TRBV5-4 and TRBJ2-1; 13 bases map to TRBD2. This CDR3 is 17 amino acids long. J was trimmed by 4 bases and V by 1 base; bases with no gene match: 5. CDR1 and CDR2 from the germline V gene are SGHNT and YYREEE (reference sequence). The CDR3 nucleotides read TGTGCCAGCAGCTTGAGACTAGCGGGAGGAGCGTACAATGAGCAGTTCTTC. Amino acids: CASSLRLAGGAYNEQFF.

There are a few counts of this clone. This chain connects TRBV5-1 to TRBJ1-4; possibly TRBD1 for D (5 bases). This CDR3 contains 14 residues. Germline V lookup: CDR1 SGHRS, CDR2 YFSETQ. Trimming left V 0 bases short and J 6 bases short, with 9 bases between. CDR3: CASSLGGGDEKLFF. The CDR3 DNA reads TGCGCCAGCAGCTTGGGTGGGGGGGATGAAAAACTGTTTTTT.

V is TRBV9 and J is TRBJ2-1, with 7 bases identical to TRBD2. The CDR3 is 15 residues long. CDR1 is SGDLS and CDR2 is YYNGEE in the germline V gene. Trimming took 6 bases from V and 8 from J; bases not matched to a gene: 14. The DNA of the CDR3 is TGTGCCAGCACAGCGTTCGGACTAGGTGCCGATGAGCAGTTCTTC. Translated, it gives CASTAFGLGADEQFF.

CDR3 protein: CASSPIRQPGNTIYF. Written as DNA, the CDR3 is TGTGCCAGCTCACCAATCCGGCAGCCTGGAAACACCATATATTTT. V is TRBV18 and J is TRBJ1-3, with no clear D. The CDR3 totals 15 residues. Trimming left V 2 bases short and J 2 bases short, with 10 bases between. Germline V gene lookup returns CDR1 KGHSH and CDR2 LQKENI.